These T cell receptor beta chains were read from a single sample in a study of OX40 agonist ivuxolimab in advanced cancers. The method was immunoSEQ multiplex PCR; TCRdb's version includes in-frame clones alone and lacks a portion of them. The sample lists approximately 64,000 clones, 86% seen once, with over 2.5% in the top ten. The input for sequencing was CD4+ or CD8+ T cells sorted from blood, taken in a trial of the OX40 agonist ivuxolimab. Source of these receptors: an adult with an advanced solid tumor such as melanoma, head and neck, liver or kidney cancer. Both conserved end residues are trimmed from each CDR3. The size field is filled for only some rows; it gives once, few, many or a size class.

TRBV5-4,-,ASSFRLGGDYGYT
TRBV2,-,ASSRGLAPDTQY
TRBV27,once,ASSLLSGGGEKLF
TRBV7-9,-,ASSLGTATYEQY
TRBV30,-,AWGIPSPLH
TRBV28,-,ASSLNLEIRRYQPQH
TRBV11-1,-,ASSYAGDGYT
TRBV28,-,ASSSAGFTDTQY
TRBV5-6,-,ASSSGSAGGPPLGQF
TRBV19,-,ASSIAPRAGELF
TRBV28,once,ASSLRTYEQY
TRBV5-1,-,ASTQQPGQKDYGYT
TRBV2,-,ASSAHGGDNSPLH
TRBV19,-,ASSAEPFRGEGNSPLH
TRBV19,-,ASNRDRVDGYT
TRBV7-7,once,ASSLGPGGDEQY
TRBV28,once,ASSPPSPRRSNQPQH
TRBV6-6,-,ASSYSTGAGNTIY
TRBV28,-,ASSPPHGRFSNQPQH
TRBV7-2,-,ASSLERYGSTQH
TRBV7-2,few,ASSTGQGVGTEAF
TRBV5-1,-,ASSLGQVYEQY
TRBV6-5,-,ASRKGPAQQETQY
TRBV6-6,-,ASSRGTASTDTQY
TRBV5-6,-,ASSLGSRDYTGELF
TRBV5-1,-,ASSLVGDQRETQY
TRBV7-7,-,ASSLAGGRVNEQF
TRBV19,-,ASSADRGDRETQY
TRBV4-2,few,ASSQESRVDSPLH
TRBV6-1,-,ASIRNRGENTIY
TRBV6-4,-,ASSDEISNQPQH
TRBV4-1,-,ASSQALAGGVLPDTQY
TRBV5-6,-,ASSTGYRVNYGYT
TRBV5-1,-,ASSLEGFQETQY
TRBV9,-,ASSVNQDLGISPLH
TRBV14,-,ASSHPGRAEMNTEAF
TRBV6-6,-,ASSRGVGETQY
TRBV10-3,-,AISESEGAAYNEQF
TRBV27,-,ASRAVQGSPGDTQY
TRBV18,-,ASSPPVIAVQGLRTDTQY
TRBV30,-,AWGPLGGDNQPQH
TRBV5-1,once,ASSLGTGTLSYEQY
TRBV10-2,-,ASTFGGGPNTGELF
TRBV6-1,-,ASSEELRTGRTYGYT
TRBV14,once,ASSQVTGTQY
TRBV5-1,-,ASSIDRGLGETQY
TRBV18,few,ASSRAGHLGLVSYT
TRBV9,-,ASSPAAGGYT
TRBV7-6,-,ASSPWPSETQY
TRBV6-5,-,ASRPPGDRGWGYT
TRBV9,few,ASTQLTSGGTTDTQY
TRBV19,-,ASRMGGTPYTEAF
TRBV6-1,-,ASSFPPQH
TRBV18,-,ASSSVGRLMNTEAF
TRBV11-2,-,ASSFRGSGSYNEQF
TRBV18,-,ASSRGSPYEQY
TRBV7-9,-,ASSARPSGAKGDETQY